The rows below give T cell receptor beta chains drawn from one sample of a study of blood T cell repertoires in COVID-19. The table came from immunoSEQ multiplex PCR; TCRdb's copy has only in-frame clones and leaves some out. The repertoire holds 84,000 or so clones, with 85% to 95% as singletons. The source material was peripheral blood. The receptor source for this set is a woman aged 55-70 years with active COVID-19. CDR3s include the opening cysteine and the closing phenylalanine or tryptophan. Fields, in order: CDR3 length, V gene, J gene, clone size, D gene, CDR3 protein, CDR3 DNA. D genes are given only for firm matches. For some rows the clone size is stated as once, few or many, or as a class when expanded; others skip it.

len: 15; v_gene: TRBV7-9; j_gene: TRBJ2-2; abundance: -; d_gene: -; CDR3aa: CASSLLGANTGELFF; CDR3nt: TGTGCCAGCAGCTTGCTGGGAGCGAACACCGGGGAGCTGTTTTTT
len: 16; v_gene: TRBV5-4; j_gene: TRBJ2-1; abundance: -; d_gene: -; CDR3aa: CASRVSADSSYNEQFF; CDR3nt: TGTGCCAGCAGAGTTAGTGCGGACAGCTCCTACAATGAGCAGTTCTTC
len: 13; v_gene: TRBV7-9; j_gene: TRBJ1-5; abundance: -; d_gene: TRBD1; CDR3aa: CASSLQGRQPQHF; CDR3nt: TGTGCCAGCAGCCTACAGGGGAGGCAGCCCCAGCATTTT
len: 13; v_gene: TRBV4-2; j_gene: TRBJ2-1; abundance: -; d_gene: -; CDR3aa: CASSQDTGAEQFF; CDR3nt: TGTGCCAGCAGCCAAGATACGGGTGCTGAGCAGTTCTTC
len: 16; v_gene: TRBV24-1; j_gene: TRBJ2-1; abundance: -; d_gene: TRBD2; CDR3aa: CATSDPGLAGVDEQFF; CDR3nt: TGTGCCACCAGTGACCCTGGACTAGCGGGAGTGGATGAGCAGTTCTTC
len: 13; v_gene: TRBV29-1; j_gene: TRBJ1-3; abundance: once; d_gene: -; CDR3aa: CSGRQPEANTIYF; CDR3nt: TGCAGCGGACGACAACCGGAGGCGAACACCATATATTTT
len: 15; v_gene: TRBV15; j_gene: TRBJ1-4; abundance: -; d_gene: -; CDR3aa: CATSRLAGGKEKLFF; CDR3nt: TGTGCCACCAGCAGACTAGCAGGTGGTAAGGAAAAACTGTTTTTT
len: 15; v_gene: TRBV7-9; j_gene: TRBJ1-6; abundance: -; d_gene: -; CDR3aa: CASSLGVGANSPLHF; CDR3nt: TGTGCCAGCAGCTTAGGTGTGGGGGCTAATTCACCCCTCCACTTT
len: 14; v_gene: TRBV7-2; j_gene: TRBJ1-2; abundance: -; d_gene: TRBD1; CDR3aa: CASSPEQGTYGYTF; CDR3nt: TGTGCCAGCAGCCCCGAACAGGGGACCTATGGCTACACCTTC
len: 15; v_gene: TRBV20-1; j_gene: TRBJ2-1; abundance: -; d_gene: TRBD2; CDR3aa: CSASLAGEGHGEQFF; CDR3nt: TGCAGTGCTAGTCTGGCGGGAGAAGGGCATGGTGAGCAGTTCTTC
len: 17; v_gene: TRBV5-1; j_gene: TRBJ2-1; abundance: -; d_gene: TRBD2; CDR3aa: CASSSIIAGSSYNEQFF; CDR3nt: TGCGCCAGCAGCTCTATAATAGCGGGGAGCTCCTACAATGAGCAGTTCTTC
len: 13; v_gene: TRBV6-6; j_gene: TRBJ2-7; abundance: -; d_gene: TRBD1; CDR3aa: CASSRDRGYEQYF; CDR3nt: TGTGCCAGCAGTCGGGACAGGGGATACGAGCAGTACTTC
len: 14; v_gene: TRBV14; j_gene: TRBJ2-7; abundance: -; d_gene: -; CDR3aa: CASSFGGGTYEQYF; CDR3nt: TGTGCCAGCAGCTTCGGAGGAGGGACCTACGAGCAGTACTTC
len: 14; v_gene: TRBV6-6; j_gene: TRBJ2-7; abundance: -; d_gene: -; CDR3aa: CASRLGQNSYEQYF; CDR3nt: TGTGCCAGCAGACTTGGACAGAATTCCTACGAGCAGTACTTC
len: 12; v_gene: TRBV10-3; j_gene: TRBJ2-1; abundance: once; d_gene: -; CDR3aa: CAISESRDEQFF; CDR3nt: TGTGCCATCAGTGAGTCCCGAGATGAGCAGTTCTTC
len: 15; v_gene: TRBV7-2; j_gene: TRBJ1-6; abundance: -; d_gene: TRBD1; CDR3aa: CASSLGARGNSPLHF; CDR3nt: TGTGCCAGCAGCTTAGGGGCCAGGGGGAATTCACCCCTCCACTTT
len: 16; v_gene: TRBV4-1; j_gene: TRBJ2-7; abundance: -; d_gene: TRBD2; CDR3aa: CASSQDAAGGPEEQYF; CDR3nt: TGCGCCAGCAGCCAAGATGCAGCGGGAGGGCCAGAGGAGCAGTACTTC
len: 15; v_gene: TRBV6-5; j_gene: TRBJ1-6; abundance: -; d_gene: TRBD1; CDR3aa: CASSYSRTGDSPLHF; CDR3nt: TGTGCCAGCAGTTACTCGAGGACAGGGGATTCACCCCTCCACTTT
len: 13; v_gene: TRBV19; j_gene: TRBJ1-2; abundance: -; d_gene: -; CDR3aa: CASSMIRDYGYTF; CDR3nt: TGTGCCAGTAGTATGATCCGGGACTATGGCTACACCTTC
len: 17; v_gene: TRBV24-1; j_gene: TRBJ2-3; abundance: -; d_gene: TRBD2; CDR3aa: CATSDSTSGPSTDTQYF; CDR3nt: TGTGCCACCAGTGATTCGACTAGCGGGCCTAGCACAGATACGCAGTATTTT
len: 13; v_gene: TRBV27; j_gene: TRBJ1-1; abundance: -; d_gene: -; CDR3aa: CASSLFRQTEAFF; CDR3nt: TGTGCCAGCAGTTTATTCCGACAGACTGAAGCTTTCTTT
len: 16; v_gene: TRBV11-2; j_gene: TRBJ1-6; abundance: -; d_gene: -; CDR3aa: CASSRDTNTFRSPLHF; CDR3nt: TGTGCCAGCAGCCGGGACACAAACACGTTCCGCTCACCCCTCCACTTT
len: 18; v_gene: TRBV10-3; j_gene: TRBJ2-1; abundance: few; d_gene: TRBD2; CDR3aa: CAISGTSGLTSSYNEQFF; CDR3nt: TGTGCCATCAGTGGGACTAGCGGATTGACTAGCTCCTACAATGAGCAGTTCTTC
len: 14; v_gene: TRBV6-6; j_gene: TRBJ2-1; abundance: -; d_gene: TRBD1; CDR3aa: CASSYSGTVNEQFF; CDR3nt: TGTGCCAGCAGTTACTCGGGGACAGTCAATGAGCAGTTCTTC
len: 16; v_gene: TRBV6-2/TRBV6-3; j_gene: TRBJ1-5; abundance: -; d_gene: -; CDR3aa: CASSYPIRTEQQPQHF; CDR3nt: TGTGCCAGCAGTTACCCTATTCGGACAGAGCAACAGCCCCAGCATTTT
len: 14; v_gene: TRBV7-2; j_gene: TRBJ2-7; abundance: once; d_gene: -; CDR3aa: CASSLAGPTGEQYF; CDR3nt: TGTGCCAGCAGCTTAGCGGGCCCAACGGGGGAGCAGTACTTC
len: 16; v_gene: TRBV5-6; j_gene: TRBJ2-7; abundance: -; d_gene: TRBD1; CDR3aa: CASSLALGQLAAEQYF; CDR3nt: TGTGCCAGCAGCTTGGCCTTGGGACAGTTGGCCGCCGAGCAGTACTTC
len: 16; v_gene: TRBV7-9; j_gene: TRBJ2-2; abundance: -; d_gene: -; CDR3aa: CASSLGGGAYTGELFF; CDR3nt: TGTGCCAGCAGCTTAGGAGGCGGGGCCTACACCGGGGAGCTGTTTTTT
len: 14; v_gene: TRBV7-2; j_gene: TRBJ2-1; abundance: once; d_gene: -; CDR3aa: CASSLKPVYNEQFF; CDR3nt: TGTGCCAGCAGCTTAAAGCCGGTCTACAATGAGCAGTTCTTC
len: 14; v_gene: TRBV6-5; j_gene: TRBJ1-2; abundance: -; d_gene: TRBD1; CDR3aa: CASRPGTGGGGYTF; CDR3nt: TGTGCCAGCAGACCCGGGACAGGGGGGGGTGGCTACACCTTC
len: 17; v_gene: TRBV5-8; j_gene: TRBJ2-6; abundance: -; d_gene: -; CDR3aa: CASSLFGGRSGANVLTF; CDR3nt: TGTGCCAGCAGCTTGTTCGGAGGGCGCAGTGGGGCCAACGTCCTGACTTTC
len: 16; v_gene: TRBV28; j_gene: TRBJ1-2; abundance: -; d_gene: TRBD1; CDR3aa: CASSPNGRQGSYGYTF; CDR3nt: TGTGCCAGCAGTCCTAACGGGCGACAGGGGAGCTATGGCTACACCTTC
len: 17; v_gene: TRBV7-2; j_gene: TRBJ2-4; abundance: -; d_gene: TRBD1; CDR3aa: CASSSGQGRSSQGIQYF; CDR3nt: TGTGCCAGCAGCTCCGGACAGGGAAGGTCCTCACAGGGCATTCAGTACTTC
len: 15; v_gene: TRBV5-4; j_gene: TRBJ2-1; abundance: -; d_gene: TRBD2; CDR3aa: CASSLASGDYNEQFF; CDR3nt: TGTGCCAGCAGCTTGGCTAGCGGGGACTACAATGAGCAGTTCTTC
len: 14; v_gene: TRBV19; j_gene: TRBJ2-2; abundance: -; d_gene: -; CDR3aa: CASSIRENTGELFF; CDR3nt: TGTGCCAGTAGTATCCGAGAGAACACCGGGGAGCTGTTTTTT
len: 15; v_gene: TRBV11-3; j_gene: TRBJ2-1; abundance: -; d_gene: TRBD2; CDR3aa: CASSLSGRGYNEQFF; CDR3nt: TGTGCCAGCAGCCTTAGCGGGAGGGGGTACAATGAGCAGTTCTTC
len: 15; v_gene: TRBV2; j_gene: TRBJ1-1; abundance: -; d_gene: TRBD1; CDR3aa: CASTRQGAGNTEAFF; CDR3nt: TGTGCCAGCACCCGACAGGGGGCAGGGAACACTGAAGCTTTCTTT
len: 13; v_gene: TRBV25-1; j_gene: TRBJ1-2; abundance: -; d_gene: -; CDR3aa: CASSPREGNSNTF; CDR3nt: TGTGCCAGCAGTCCCCGGGAGGGGAACTCGAACACCTTC
len: 15; v_gene: TRBV10-3; j_gene: TRBJ1-6; abundance: -; d_gene: TRBD1; CDR3aa: CAIRTGGLDNSPLHF; CDR3nt: TGTGCCATCAGAACAGGGGGCTTAGATAATTCACCCCTCCACTTT
len: 14; v_gene: TRBV28; j_gene: TRBJ1-2; abundance: -; d_gene: TRBD1; CDR3aa: CASTSGQGSYGYTF; CDR3nt: TGTGCCAGCACCTCGGGACAGGGAAGCTATGGCTACACCTTC
len: 17; v_gene: TRBV6-6; j_gene: TRBJ1-5; abundance: -; d_gene: TRBD1; CDR3aa: CATSQDRVGSSNQPQHF; CDR3nt: TGTGCCACCAGTCAGGACAGGGTAGGGTCTAGCAATCAGCCCCAGCATTTT
len: 14; v_gene: TRBV11-1; j_gene: TRBJ1-1; abundance: -; d_gene: -; CDR3aa: CASSLGPGGTEAFF; CDR3nt: TGTGCCAGCAGCCTAGGTCCCGGAGGCACTGAAGCTTTCTTT
len: 12; v_gene: TRBV19; j_gene: TRBJ1-1; abundance: -; d_gene: TRBD1; CDR3aa: CASSMRQGEAFF; CDR3nt: TGTGCCAGTAGTATGCGACAGGGTGAAGCTTTCTTT
len: 16; v_gene: TRBV28; j_gene: TRBJ2-7; abundance: -; d_gene: -; CDR3aa: CASSRTKGPRSSEQYF; CDR3nt: TGTGCCAGCAGTCGGACAAAAGGTCCCCGGTCTTCCGAGCAGTACTTC
len: 18; v_gene: TRBV19; j_gene: TRBJ2-6; abundance: -; d_gene: TRBD2; CDR3aa: CASSPRLAGGAGANVLTF; CDR3nt: TGTGCCAGTAGTCCACGACTAGCGGGAGGGGCTGGGGCCAACGTCCTGACTTTC
len: 16; v_gene: TRBV12-5; j_gene: TRBJ2-1; abundance: -; d_gene: TRBD2; CDR3aa: CASGYLPSGRANEQFF; CDR3nt: TGTGCTAGTGGTTATCTTCCTAGCGGGAGGGCCAATGAGCAGTTCTTC
len: 14; v_gene: TRBV7-2; j_gene: TRBJ1-2; abundance: -; d_gene: -; CDR3aa: CASSLAPADYGYTF; CDR3nt: TGTGCCAGCAGCTTAGCCCCCGCGGACTATGGCTACACCTTC
len: 14; v_gene: TRBV10-2; j_gene: TRBJ2-1; abundance: -; d_gene: TRBD2; CDR3aa: CASIPSGRAGEQFF; CDR3nt: TGCGCCAGCATCCCTAGCGGGAGGGCCGGTGAGCAGTTCTTC
len: 15; v_gene: TRBV14; j_gene: TRBJ2-5; abundance: -; d_gene: TRBD1; CDR3aa: CASSNRDRGGETQYF; CDR3nt: TGTGCCAGCAGCAACCGGGACAGGGGAGGAGAGACCCAGTACTTC
len: 17; v_gene: TRBV28; j_gene: TRBJ1-4; abundance: -; d_gene: -; CDR3aa: CASSWTRGYSTNEKLFF; CDR3nt: TGTGCCAGCAGTTGGACGCGGGGGTATTCAACTAATGAAAAACTGTTTTTT
len: 13; v_gene: TRBV12-3/TRBV12-4; j_gene: TRBJ2-7; abundance: -; d_gene: -; CDR3aa: CASSLLRWDEQYF; CDR3nt: TGTGCCAGCAGCCTCCTGAGGTGGGACGAGCAGTACTTC
len: 13; v_gene: TRBV15; j_gene: TRBJ2-5; abundance: once; d_gene: -; CDR3aa: CATNQERQETQYF; CDR3nt: TGTGCCACCAACCAGGAACGACAAGAGACCCAGTACTTC
len: 15; v_gene: TRBV7-2; j_gene: TRBJ1-1; abundance: -; d_gene: -; CDR3aa: CASSLVGGSGTEAFF; CDR3nt: TGTGCCAGCAGCTTAGTGGGGGGTAGTGGCACTGAAGCTTTCTTT
len: 14; v_gene: TRBV28; j_gene: TRBJ2-7; abundance: -; d_gene: -; CDR3aa: CASSLRGGPYEQYF; CDR3nt: TGTGCCAGCAGCCTCCGCGGCGGCCCCTACGAGCAGTACTTC
len: 14; v_gene: TRBV18; j_gene: TRBJ1-5; abundance: -; d_gene: -; CDR3aa: CASSAGASNQPQHF; CDR3nt: TGTGCCAGCTCAGCAGGGGCGAGCAATCAGCCCCAGCATTTT
len: 15; v_gene: TRBV30; j_gene: TRBJ2-2; abundance: -; d_gene: TRBD2; CDR3aa: CAWTGGRAGTGELFF; CDR3nt: TGTGCCTGGACCGGCGGGAGGGCCGGAACCGGGGAGCTGTTTTTT
len: 15; v_gene: TRBV29-1; j_gene: TRBJ1-2; abundance: -; d_gene: TRBD1; CDR3aa: CSVEDGQGGDYGYTF; CDR3nt: TGCAGCGTTGAAGATGGACAGGGGGGTGACTATGGCTACACCTTC
len: 13; v_gene: TRBV30; j_gene: TRBJ1-4; abundance: -; d_gene: -; CDR3aa: CAWSVRTAEKLFF; CDR3nt: TGTGCCTGGAGTGTACGGACTGCTGAAAAACTGTTTTTT